The entry that follows covers one T cell receptor (beta chain) sequence. The antigen is undetermined. Germline CDR1 reads LNHNV; CDR2 reads YYDKDF (reference sequence). The V segment lost 3 bases and the J segment 4 bases; nucleotides outside the gene matches: 3. The CDR3 contains 14 residues. With a J-beta primer mix and a sample-barcoded 5' primer, a second PCR ran about 7 to 11 cycles. TCRdb fed the 5' RACE reads into MiXCR, producing one record per CDR3 protein. The table has about 970,000 distinct CDR3 sequences, just over 50% seen once. This record comes from a study of blood T cells in healthy people across ages. Regarding the study as a whole: More naive CD4+ cells and higher diversity marked long-lived donors relative to aged donors.

The chain combines TRBV15 with TRBJ2-3; 8 bases match TRBD2. The source material was blood. This sequence was found in a woman aged 55-69 years in good health. DNA for the CDR3: TGTGCCACCAGCAGCGGGAGGGGCGCAGATACGCAGTATTTT. The encoded protein is CATSSGRGADTQYF.